These T cell receptor beta chains were read from a single sample in a study of blood T cells in healthy people across ages. TCRdb used MiXCR to reprocess the 5' RACE reads, holding one entry per CDR3 protein. The sample holds 750,000 to 1,000,000 distinct CDR3 sequences; just under 30% are singletons and the top ten take 9.5% to 13%. Separately, the same data were catalogued under a study of T cells of mothers and their children.

Sequencing was done on a sample of blood. The source of these receptors is a woman aged 40 to 55 in good health. CDR3s include the opening cysteine and the closing phenylalanine or tryptophan. Fields, in order: V gene, D gene, J gene, clone size, CDR3 DNA, CDR3 protein. The D gene is left open where the match is weak. Clone sizes are given selectively: once, few, many, or a class where the clone is expanded.

V gene: TRBV29-1; D gene: -; J gene: TRBJ1-4; clone size: -; CDR3 DNA: TGCAGCGTTGGAGGGGTGGTAGGTGAAAAACTGTTTTTT; CDR3 protein: CSVGGVVGEKLFF
V gene: TRBV5-1; D gene: TRBD1; J gene: TRBJ1-2; clone size: few; CDR3 DNA: TGCGCCAGCCGGACAGGGGGCTTAACTAACTATGGCTACACCTTC; CDR3 protein: CASRTGGLTNYGYTF
V gene: TRBV7-9; D gene: -; J gene: TRBJ2-2; clone size: few; CDR3 DNA: TGTGCCAGCAGCTTATCGTTTGTTGGGACCGGGGAGCTGTTTTTT; CDR3 protein: CASSLSFVGTGELFF
V gene: TRBV5-1; D gene: TRBD1; J gene: TRBJ1-1; clone size: -; CDR3 DNA: TGCGCCAGCAGCTACCGGACAGGAGCAGGGGGCACTGAAGCTTTCTTT; CDR3 protein: CASSYRTGAGGTEAFF
V gene: TRBV24-1; D gene: TRBD2; J gene: TRBJ2-5; clone size: -; CDR3 DNA: TGTGCCACCAGTGACCCTGGGACTAGCCTACAAGAGACCCAGTACTTC; CDR3 protein: CATSDPGTSLQETQYF
V gene: TRBV15; D gene: TRBD1; J gene: TRBJ1-2; clone size: -; CDR3 DNA: TGTGCCACCAGCAGAGATGTGGGACAGTTCTTGGGCTACACCTTC; CDR3 protein: CATSRDVGQFLGYTF
V gene: TRBV18; D gene: TRBD2; J gene: TRBJ2-5; clone size: -; CDR3 DNA: TGTGCCAGCTCACAACTAGCGGGAGGAAGAGGGTCGAGTGAGACCCAGTACTTC; CDR3 protein: CASSQLAGGRGSSETQYF
V gene: TRBV2; D gene: TRBD1; J gene: TRBJ2-3; clone size: -; CDR3 DNA: TGTGCCAGCCGCTGCAGGGGGACCTCGGATACGCAGTATTTT; CDR3 protein: CASRCRGTSDTQYF
V gene: TRBV27; D gene: -; J gene: TRBJ2-2; clone size: few; CDR3 DNA: TGTGCCAGCAGTTTAAGCGGGCGGGGCGGGGAGCTGTTTTTT; CDR3 protein: CASSLSGRGGELFF
V gene: TRBV2; D gene: TRBD1; J gene: TRBJ2-1; clone size: -; CDR3 DNA: TGTGCCAGCCGACGACTGCGACAGGGGGGTAATGAGCAGTTCTTC; CDR3 protein: CASRRLRQGGNEQFF
V gene: TRBV28; D gene: -; J gene: TRBJ2-1; clone size: many; CDR3 DNA: TGTGCCAGCACTTTAGCCGGGACACCTAACAATGAGCAGTTCTTC; CDR3 protein: CASTLAGTPNNEQFF
V gene: TRBV10-3; D gene: -; J gene: TRBJ2-7; clone size: many; CDR3 DNA: TGTGCCATCAGTGAGTCAATCGGCAGGTCCTCCTACGAGCAGTACTTC; CDR3 protein: CAISESIGRSSYEQYF
V gene: TRBV9; D gene: TRBD1; J gene: TRBJ1-5; clone size: -; CDR3 DNA: TGTGCCAGCAGCGTATCGGACAGGGAGAATCAGCCCCAGCATTTT; CDR3 protein: CASSVSDRENQPQHF
V gene: TRBV2; D gene: -; J gene: TRBJ2-7; clone size: -; CDR3 DNA: TGTGCCAGCAGTGAAGAACAGGGTAGGTCCTACGAGCAGTACTTC; CDR3 protein: CASSEEQGRSYEQYF
V gene: TRBV5-1; D gene: -; J gene: TRBJ1-2; clone size: few; CDR3 DNA: TGCGCCAGCAGCTTGGCGGAGGCAGAGTCCAACTATGGCTACACCTTC; CDR3 protein: CASSLAEAESNYGYTF
V gene: TRBV28; D gene: TRBD2; J gene: TRBJ2-3; clone size: few; CDR3 DNA: TGTGCCAGCAAAGCTAGCGGGGGGCGGGGAGATACGCAGTATTTT; CDR3 protein: CASKASGGRGDTQYF
V gene: TRBV5-1; D gene: -; J gene: TRBJ1-1; clone size: -; CDR3 DNA: TGCGCCAGTGGGGAAGGCAGTCCGAACACTGAAGCTTTCTTT; CDR3 protein: CASGEGSPNTEAFF
V gene: TRBV20-1; D gene: -; J gene: TRBJ2-1; clone size: -; CDR3 DNA: TGCAGCGCGGACGGGAGCTCCTACAATGAGCAGTTCTTC; CDR3 protein: CSADGSSYNEQFF
V gene: TRBV6-5; D gene: -; J gene: TRBJ2-3; clone size: -; CDR3 DNA: TGTACCAGCAACTATCCTGACACAGATACGCAGTATTTT; CDR3 protein: CTSNYPDTDTQYF
V gene: TRBV20-1; D gene: TRBD1; J gene: TRBJ1-5; clone size: few; CDR3 DNA: TGCAGTGCTTCTTTAGGGGGCGGGAGCAATCAGCCCCAGCATTTT; CDR3 protein: CSASLGGGSNQPQHF
V gene: TRBV7-8; D gene: -; J gene: TRBJ1-1; clone size: few; CDR3 DNA: TGTGCCAGCAGCCCGGACCCTCTGTACACTGAAGCTTTCTTT; CDR3 protein: CASSPDPLYTEAFF
V gene: TRBV3-1; D gene: TRBD2; J gene: TRBJ2-3; clone size: few; CDR3 DNA: TGTGCCAGCAGCCAAACCTTACTAGCGGGGGGGGGTACAGATACGCAGTATTTT; CDR3 protein: CASSQTLLAGGGTDTQYF
V gene: TRBV7-9; D gene: TRBD1; J gene: TRBJ2-1; clone size: few; CDR3 DNA: TGTGCCAGCAGCCCCCAAGGAAGGGGGCGCCGGTCCTACAATGAGCAGTTCTTC; CDR3 protein: CASSPQGRGRRSYNEQFF
V gene: TRBV5-5; D gene: -; J gene: TRBJ1-2; clone size: -; CDR3 DNA: TGTGCCAGCAGCGGCTCCGGGACTGTCTATGGCTACACCTTC; CDR3 protein: CASSGSGTVYGYTF
V gene: TRBV6-9; D gene: TRBD2; J gene: TRBJ2-1; clone size: -; CDR3 DNA: TGTGCCAGCATTTCGACTAGCGGGAGAGGGGCCTACAATGAGCAGTTCTTC; CDR3 protein: CASISTSGRGAYNEQFF
V gene: TRBV6-2/TRBV6-3; D gene: -; J gene: TRBJ2-7; clone size: many; CDR3 DNA: TGTGCCAGCAACGCCCGGGACTTCTACGAGCAGTACTTC; CDR3 protein: CASNARDFYEQYF
V gene: TRBV20-1; D gene: -; J gene: TRBJ1-1; clone size: -; CDR3 DNA: TGCAGTGCTAGCATATGGGGGGGGCAAGCTTTCTTT; CDR3 protein: CSASIWGGQAFF
V gene: TRBV20-1; D gene: -; J gene: TRBJ1-5; clone size: few; CDR3 DNA: TGCAGTGCTGCTCCCCAGGGAGCCAATCAGCCCCAGCATTTT; CDR3 protein: CSAAPQGANQPQHF
V gene: TRBV3-1; D gene: -; J gene: TRBJ1-5; clone size: -; CDR3 DNA: TGTGCCAGCAGCAGACACGGGGAGGGCAATCAGCCCCACCATTTT; CDR3 protein: CASSRHGEGNQPHHF
V gene: TRBV20-1; D gene: TRBD1; J gene: TRBJ2-3; clone size: -; CDR3 DNA: TGCAGTGCTAGACCGGGACAGGGGCGGACAGATACGCGGTATTTT; CDR3 protein: CSARPGQGRTDTRYF
V gene: TRBV4-3; D gene: TRBD2; J gene: TRBJ2-5; clone size: many; CDR3 DNA: TGCGCCAGCAGCCAAGAGACCCCAGCGGGGGGGCAAGAGACCCAGTACTTC; CDR3 protein: CASSQETPAGGQETQYF
V gene: TRBV5-1; D gene: TRBD1; J gene: TRBJ2-5; clone size: many; CDR3 DNA: TGCGCCAGCGTTGGGACAGACTACCAAGAGACCCAGTACTTC; CDR3 protein: CASVGTDYQETQYF
V gene: TRBV30; D gene: -; J gene: TRBJ2-1; clone size: -; CDR3 DNA: TGTGCCTGGAGTGTAACAGTCGGATGGCAGTTCTTC; CDR3 protein: CAWSVTVGWQFF
V gene: TRBV5-1; D gene: TRBD2; J gene: TRBJ2-7; clone size: many; CDR3 DNA: TGCGCCAGCAGCTTAGGTAGCGGGGGGGCGCTTTACGAGCAGTACTTC; CDR3 protein: CASSLGSGGALYEQYF
V gene: TRBV6-4; D gene: TRBD1; J gene: TRBJ2-3; clone size: few; CDR3 DNA: TGTGCCACCTCACAGGGGCACACAGATACGCAGTATTTT; CDR3 protein: CATSQGHTDTQYF
V gene: TRBV24-1; D gene: -; J gene: TRBJ2-6; clone size: many; CDR3 DNA: TGTGCCACCAGTGATTCTAAACAGGTGGCTGGGGCCAACGTCCTGACTTTC; CDR3 protein: CATSDSKQVAGANVLTF
V gene: TRBV4-3; D gene: -; J gene: TRBJ2-7; clone size: few; CDR3 DNA: TGCGCCAGCAGCCAAGATCTGGGGGGGGGCCGGAGGGAGCAGTACTTC; CDR3 protein: CASSQDLGGGRREQYF
V gene: TRBV7-2; D gene: -; J gene: TRBJ1-2; clone size: -; CDR3 DNA: TGTGCCAGCAACCCACTGGAAAGGTCTGGCGGCTACACCTTC; CDR3 protein: CASNPLERSGGYTF
V gene: TRBV4-3; D gene: TRBD2; J gene: TRBJ2-1; clone size: -; CDR3 DNA: TGCGCCAGCAGCCCGCACGGACTAGCCTACAATGAGCAGTTCTTC; CDR3 protein: CASSPHGLAYNEQFF
V gene: TRBV28; D gene: TRBD1; J gene: TRBJ2-1; clone size: -; CDR3 DNA: TGTGCCAGCAGAACCGGGACAGGGGTCCCTTACAATGAGCAGTTCTTC; CDR3 protein: CASRTGTGVPYNEQFF
V gene: TRBV7-8; D gene: -; J gene: TRBJ1-2; clone size: few; CDR3 DNA: TGTGCCAGCAGCTTATTGTCACAGCCCTATGGCTACACCTTC; CDR3 protein: CASSLLSQPYGYTF
V gene: TRBV6-5; D gene: -; J gene: TRBJ1-2; clone size: few; CDR3 DNA: TGTGCCAGCAGTCTTTCCCGACAGGCTAATAACTATGGCTACACCTTC; CDR3 protein: CASSLSRQANNYGYTF
V gene: TRBV20-1; D gene: -; J gene: TRBJ2-7; clone size: -; CDR3 DNA: TGCAGTGCAAAATACGAGCAGTACTTC; CDR3 protein: CSAKYEQYF
V gene: TRBV28; D gene: -; J gene: TRBJ2-3; clone size: few; CDR3 DNA: TGTGCCAGCAGCCTACAGGTGTTACGCACAGATACGCAGTATTTT; CDR3 protein: CASSLQVLRTDTQYF
V gene: TRBV5-1; D gene: -; J gene: TRBJ1-1; clone size: many; CDR3 DNA: TGCGCCAGCACCCCCTGGGGCGGCACTGAAGCTTTCTTT; CDR3 protein: CASTPWGGTEAFF
V gene: TRBV4-3; D gene: TRBD1; J gene: TRBJ1-2; clone size: once; CDR3 DNA: TGCGCCAGCAGCCACGAAGGACAGGGAGGTTATGGCAACACCTTC; CDR3 protein: CASSHEGQGGYGNTF
V gene: TRBV20-1; D gene: TRBD2; J gene: TRBJ2-3; clone size: -; CDR3 DNA: TGCAGTGCTAGGTTCCAGAGCGGGGGGACAGATACGCAGTATTTT; CDR3 protein: CSARFQSGGTDTQYF
V gene: TRBV7-9; D gene: TRBD1; J gene: TRBJ2-7; clone size: many; CDR3 DNA: TGTGCCAGCAGTCGGGACAGGACCTACGAGCAGTACTTC; CDR3 protein: CASSRDRTYEQYF
V gene: TRBV28; D gene: TRBD1; J gene: TRBJ1-6; clone size: few; CDR3 DNA: TGTGCCAGCAGTGCGACAGGGGATTCACCCCTCCACTTC; CDR3 protein: CASSATGDSPLHF
V gene: TRBV7-6; D gene: -; J gene: TRBJ2-5; clone size: -; CDR3 DNA: TGTGCCAGCAGCCGCAGGGGAGTACGAGAGACCCAGTACTTC; CDR3 protein: CASSRRGVRETQYF
V gene: TRBV10-3; D gene: -; J gene: TRBJ2-7; clone size: many; CDR3 DNA: TGTGCCATCAGTGAGTCTACGGATATGAGCTCCTACGAGCAGTACTTC; CDR3 protein: CAISESTDMSSYEQYF
V gene: TRBV7-3; D gene: -; J gene: TRBJ2-7; clone size: few; CDR3 DNA: TGTGCCAGCAGCTACTCCGGGGACTACGAGCAGTACTTC; CDR3 protein: CASSYSGDYEQYF
V gene: TRBV20-1; D gene: -; J gene: TRBJ2-7; clone size: many; CDR3 DNA: TGCAGTGCCCCGGGGATTCCCTACGAGCAGTACTTC; CDR3 protein: CSAPGIPYEQYF